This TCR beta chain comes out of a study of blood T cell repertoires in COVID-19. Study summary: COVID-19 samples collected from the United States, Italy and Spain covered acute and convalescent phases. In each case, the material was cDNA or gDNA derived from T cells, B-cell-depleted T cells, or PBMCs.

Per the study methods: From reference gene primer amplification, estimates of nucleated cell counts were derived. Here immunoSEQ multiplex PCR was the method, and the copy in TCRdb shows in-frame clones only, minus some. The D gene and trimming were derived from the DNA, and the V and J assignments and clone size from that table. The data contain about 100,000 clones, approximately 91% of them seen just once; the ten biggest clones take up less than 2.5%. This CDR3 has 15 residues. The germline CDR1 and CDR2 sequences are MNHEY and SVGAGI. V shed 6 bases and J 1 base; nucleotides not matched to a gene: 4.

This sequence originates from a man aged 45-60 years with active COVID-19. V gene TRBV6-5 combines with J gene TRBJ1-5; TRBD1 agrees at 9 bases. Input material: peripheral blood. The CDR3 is CASRADRGSNQPQHF. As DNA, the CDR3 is TGTGCCAGCAGAGCGGACAGGGGAAGCAATCAGCCCCAGCATTTT.